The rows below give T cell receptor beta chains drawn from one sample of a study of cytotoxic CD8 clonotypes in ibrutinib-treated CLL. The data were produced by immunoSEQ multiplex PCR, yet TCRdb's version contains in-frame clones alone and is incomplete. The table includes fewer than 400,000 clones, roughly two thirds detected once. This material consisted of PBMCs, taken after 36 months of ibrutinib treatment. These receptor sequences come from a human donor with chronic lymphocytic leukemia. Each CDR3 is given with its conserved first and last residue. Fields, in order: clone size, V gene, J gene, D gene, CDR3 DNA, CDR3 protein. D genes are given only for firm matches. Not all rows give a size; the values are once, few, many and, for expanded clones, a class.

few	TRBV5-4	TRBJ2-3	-	TGTGCCAGCAGCTTAAGGACGGGCACAGATACGCAGTATTTT	CASSLRTGTDTQYF
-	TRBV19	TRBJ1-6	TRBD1	TGTGCCAGTAGTACCGGACAGGGTAATTCTACACCCCTCCACTTT	CASSTGQGNSTPLHF
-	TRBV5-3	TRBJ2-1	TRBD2	TGTGCCAGAAGCTTGAGACTAGCCCACTTGCCCTACAATGAGCAGTTCTTC	CARSLRLAHLPYNEQFF
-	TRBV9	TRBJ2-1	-	TGTGCCAGCAGCCGTGCCTACAATGAGCAGTTCTTC	CASSRAYNEQFF
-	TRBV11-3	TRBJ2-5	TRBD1	TGTGCCAGCAGCTCCCGGGACAGCGAGACCCAGTACTTC	CASSSRDSETQYF
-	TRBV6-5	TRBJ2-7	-	TGTGCCAGCAGTTACATCGCCAGGGCCTCCTACGAGCAGTACTTC	CASSYIARASYEQYF
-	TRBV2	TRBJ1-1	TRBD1	TGTGCCCCGGGACAGGGGAGGGTGAACACTGAAGCTTTCTTT	CAPGQGRVNTEAFF
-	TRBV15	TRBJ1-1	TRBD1	TGTGCCACCAGCAAGTGGACAGGGAACACTGAAGCTTTCTTT	CATSKWTGNTEAFF
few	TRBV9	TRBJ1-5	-	TGTGCCAGCAGCGAAGGGACGGGCGGGCCCCAGCATTTT	CASSEGTGGPQHF
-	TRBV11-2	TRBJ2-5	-	TGTGCCAGCAGCCTGGGGACCGCGCCAAATCAAGAGACCCAGTACTTC	CASSLGTAPNQETQYF
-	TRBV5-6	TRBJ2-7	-	TGTGCCAGCAGCTTGAGGGGCGGGGACACCGGCCACTACGAGCAGTACTTC	CASSLRGGDTGHYEQYF
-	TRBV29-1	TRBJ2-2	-	TGCAGCGTTAATAGTATGTCTGGCACCGGGGAGCTGTTTTTT	CSVNSMSGTGELFF
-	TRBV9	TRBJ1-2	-	TGTGCCAGCAGCGTAGCAGGGGTCTATGGCTACACCTTC	CASSVAGVYGYTF
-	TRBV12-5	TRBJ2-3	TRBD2	TGTGCTAGTGGTTTGGTACTTCTTAGCGGGGGCACAGATACGCAGTATTTT	CASGLVLLSGGTDTQYF
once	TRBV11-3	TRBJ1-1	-	TGTGCCAGCAGCTTAGATAGGGGTGCGGCTTTCTTT	CASSLDRGAAFF
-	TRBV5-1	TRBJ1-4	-	TGCGCCAGCAGCTTGGCCGGACCAGGCCGGGGTATCACTAATGAAAAACTGTTTTTT	CASSLAGPGRGITNEKLFF
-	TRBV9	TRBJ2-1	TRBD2	TGTGCCAGCAGCGTAGGTCTCGTAGCGGGAGGGTTCTACAATGAGCAGTTCTTC	CASSVGLVAGGFYNEQFF
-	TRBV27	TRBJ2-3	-	TGTGCCAGCAGTTTAAGGGGGGCCCACGGTCCGGATACGCAGTATTTT	CASSLRGAHGPDTQYF
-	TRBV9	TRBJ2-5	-	TGTGCCAGCAGCGTAGCCGTTGGGGGGGCCCACTCTCAAGAGACCCAGTACTTC	CASSVAVGGAHSQETQYF
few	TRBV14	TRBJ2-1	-	TGTGCCAGCAGCCAGAGAGGTCAGGGGCCTGGCAATGAGCAGTTCTTC	CASSQRGQGPGNEQFF
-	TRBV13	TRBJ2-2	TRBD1	TGTGCCAGCAGCTCCGGGACAGGGAACACCGGGGAGCTGTTTTTT	CASSSGTGNTGELFF
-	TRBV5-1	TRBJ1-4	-	TGCGCCAGCAGCTTGGAATTGGGACTAACTAATGAAAAACTGTTTTTT	CASSLELGLTNEKLFF
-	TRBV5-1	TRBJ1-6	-	TGCGCCAGCAGCTTGAATGGACAGAATAATTCACCCCTCCACTTT	CASSLNGQNNSPLHF
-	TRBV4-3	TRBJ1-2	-	TGCGCCAGCAGCCAAGCGGCCAGGGGTAACTATGGCTACACCTTC	CASSQAARGNYGYTF
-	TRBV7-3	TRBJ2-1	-	TGTGCCAGCAGCTTAGGATGGGGGCAGGGAGAGCAGTTCTTC	CASSLGWGQGEQFF
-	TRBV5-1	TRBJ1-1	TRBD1	TGCGCCAGCAGCTTGGAAACGACAGGGTCGGGCACTGAAGCTTTCTTT	CASSLETTGSGTEAFF
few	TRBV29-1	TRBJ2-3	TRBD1	TGCAGCGTTGAGGGGACAGGAACAGATACGCAGTATTTT	CSVEGTGTDTQYF
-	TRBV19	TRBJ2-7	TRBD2	TGTGCCAGTAGTCCCCGGGGCCTAGCGGGGCCCGTTTCCTACGAGCAGTACTTC	CASSPRGLAGPVSYEQYF
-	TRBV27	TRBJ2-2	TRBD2	TGTGCCAGCAGTTTCTTAGCGGGAGGCGGGGAGCTGTTTTTT	CASSFLAGGGELFF
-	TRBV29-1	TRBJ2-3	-	TGCAGCGTTGAAGGGGGGAGGTCAAAGGATACGCAGTATTTT	CSVEGGRSKDTQYF
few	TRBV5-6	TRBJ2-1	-	TGTGCCAGCAGCTTGGGGGGCAGCTCCTACAATGAGCAGTTCTTC	CASSLGGSSYNEQFF
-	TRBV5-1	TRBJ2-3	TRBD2	TGCGCCAGCAGCCCGACTAGCCCTGATACGCAGTATTTT	CASSPTSPDTQYF
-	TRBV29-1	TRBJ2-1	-	TGCAGCGTTGATAGTAATAGCGGAGAGCAGTTCTTC	CSVDSNSGEQFF
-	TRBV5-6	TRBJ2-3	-	TGTGCCAGCAGCTTCCCTGCGGGTCCTAGCACAGATACGCAGTATTTT	CASSFPAGPSTDTQYF
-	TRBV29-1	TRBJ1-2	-	TGCAGCGTTCGAAAGGAGGGTGACTATGGCTACACCTTC	CSVRKEGDYGYTF
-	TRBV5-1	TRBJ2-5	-	TGCGCCAGCCGCAGGGGAGGGTACCAAGAGACCCAGTACTTC	CASRRGGYQETQYF
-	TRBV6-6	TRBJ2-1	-	TGTGCCAGCAGTTATCAACCCAATGAGCAGTTCTTC	CASSYQPNEQFF
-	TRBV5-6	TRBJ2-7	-	TGTGCCAGCAGCATAAGCCCGGGCTACGAGCAGTACTTC	CASSISPGYEQYF
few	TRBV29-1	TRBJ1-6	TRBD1	TGCAGCGTTGAGGACAGGGTCGGTTCACCCCTCCACTTT	CSVEDRVGSPLHF
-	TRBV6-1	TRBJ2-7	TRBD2	TGTGCCAGCAGTGTTAGCGGGGGGGCCAGCTACGAGCAGTACTTC	CASSVSGGASYEQYF
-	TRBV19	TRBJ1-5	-	TGTGCCAGTAGTAGGAAACGCGGTCAGCCCCAGCATTTT	CASSRKRGQPQHF